Below, 10 T cell receptor beta chains from the same sample are listed, as sequenced in a study of CD8 T cells in ankylosing spondylitis. The study's findings and limits: Characteristic of ankylosing spondylitis blood, it appeared, was a TCR beta motif comprising roughly eight highly homologous variants.

No cognate antigen is known for these TCRs. MiXCR, applied by TCRdb to the 5' RACE reads, yields one record per CDR3 protein. The top ten hold approximately 0.93% of the sample, which has hundreds of thousands of distinct CDR3 sequences, approximately 17% seen once. The specimen was blood, either unsorted or a sorted T cell fraction (not recorded which). The receptors come from a male donor with ankylosing spondylitis.

This clonotype appeared many times. The chain combines TRBV28 with TRBJ2-7; 7 bases are shared with TRBD1. V trimming: 6 bases; J trimming: 4 bases; junction bases outside the gene matches: 9. Germline CDR1 and CDR2: MDHEN and SYDVKM. The CDR3 is 14 amino acids. The CDR3 spells CASRQAGTVYEQYF. For the CDR3, the DNA is TGTGCCAGCAGGCAAGCCGGGACAGTTTACGAGCAGTACTTC.

The chain couples TRBV6-5 to TRBJ1-1; D not certain. The CDR3 totals 15 residues. The V end was cut by 0 bases, the J end by 1 base, with 9 bases between. The V gene's germline CDR1 is MNHEY and CDR2 SVGAGI. As DNA, the CDR3 is TGTGCCAGCAGTTACTCGAGTAACAGGAACACTGAAGCTTTCTTT. It translates to CASSYSSNRNTEAFF.

The chain combines TRBV20-1 with TRBJ2-1; maybe TRBD1 (5 bases). The germline gives CDR1 DFQATT, CDR2 SNEGSKA (reference sequence). This CDR3 spans 15 amino acids. V shed 5 bases and J shed 0 bases, with 14 bases lying between them. The CDR3 DNA reads as TGCAGTGCTGCGTTAGGGGCTAGCTCCTACAATGAGCAGTTCTTC. It encodes CSAALGASSYNEQFF.

The V call is TRBV30, the J call TRBJ1-2; no firm D call. Germline V lookup: CDR1 GTSNPN, CDR2 SVGIG (reference sequence). The CDR3 extends over 13 amino acids. V was pared by 2 bases and J by 4 bases, with 11 bases between. CDR3 coding DNA: TGTGCCTGGAGTATAAGGTTGGGCTATGGCTACACCTTC. It encodes CAWSIRLGYGYTF. The whole variable domain, remainder taken from reference TRBV30 and TRBJ1-2, is SQTIHQWPATLVQPVGSPLSLECTVEGTSNPNLYWYRQAAGRGLQLLFYSVGIGQISSEVPQNLSASRPQDRQFILSSKKLLLSDSGFYLCAWSIRLGYGYTFGSGTRLTVV.

The chain couples TRBV6-1 to TRBJ1-2; TRBD1 aligns across 9 bases. Per germline, CDR1 MNHNS and CDR2 SASEGT. V was clipped by 6 bases and J by 0 bases; unmatched bases: 8. This CDR3 region has 16 residues. The CDR3 region is CASSPGQGIANYGYTF. As DNA, the CDR3 is TGTGCCAGCAGCCCCGGACAGGGGATAGCTAACTATGGCTACACCTTC.

Comments on this clonotype: Compared with germline, one end of the junction differs, possibly owing to a read error. The chain uses TRBV7-2 and TRBJ1-5; 8 nucleotides agree with TRBD1. Germline lookup yields CDR1 SGHTA and CDR2 FQGNSA. The CDR3 totals 15 residues. The CDR3 DNA is TGTGCCAGCAGCGTAGCAGGGGGCTTCAATCAGCCCCAGCATTTT. Its translation is CASSVAGGFNQPQHF. Based on the CDR3 plus reference TRBV7-2 and TRBJ1-5, the full variable domain is GAGVSQSPSNKVTEKGKDVELRCDPISGHTALYWYRQSLGQGLEFLIYFQGNSAPDKSGLPSDRFSAERTGGSVSTLTIQRTQQEDSAVYLCASSVAGGFNQPQHFGDGTRLSIL.

The rearrangement joins TRBV5-5 to TRBJ2-7; 10 positions agree with TRBD1. Trimming at V came to 0 bases and at J to 2 bases, leaving 11 bases not matched to a gene. The CDR3 has 18 amino acids. The germline gives CDR1 SGHKS, CDR2 YYEKEE (reference sequence). The CDR3 DNA sequence: TGTGCCAGCAGCTTGGGAGGGCTCCGGGACAGGGGTACCTACGAGCAGTACTTC. It yields the protein CASSLGGLRDRGTYEQYF.

DNA of the CDR3: TGCAGTGCTAGTGGTCAGAGAAACTCTGAAGCTTTCTTT. This gives the protein CSASGQRNSEAFF. V usage is TRBV20-1 and J usage is TRBJ1-1; no firm D call. The V and J ends lost 3 bases and 6 bases respectively, with 14 bases between them. CDR3 size: 13 residues. The germline V gene encodes CDR1 DFQATT and CDR2 SNEGSKA (reference sequence).

This clonotype showed up just a few times. The chain carries TRBV4-2 and TRBJ2-4; TRBD2 matches at 12 bases. V lost 1 base and J lost 3; bases outside the gene matches: 16. Looked up from germline, CDR1 is LGHNA and CDR2 is YNFKEQ. CDR3 length equals 21 residues. The CDR3 nucleotides are TGTGCCAGCAGCCAAGGGGGAGGGACTAGCGGGCAGATAGGTGTCAAAAACATTCAGTACTTC. Its translation is CASSQGGGTSGQIGVKNIQYF.

This chain connects TRBV3-1 to TRBJ2-2; D unresolved. This CDR3 contains 13 residues. Germline-derived CDR1 and CDR2 are LGHDT and YNNKEL (reference sequence). The ends were cut back, 4 bases at V and 4 bases at J, with 7 bases in the middle. CDR3 loop: CASSPSATGELFF. The CDR3 region has the DNA TGTGCCAGCAGCCCGAGTGCCACCGGGGAGCTGTTTTTT.